Listed below are T cell receptor beta chains from one sample, sequenced in a study of T cells in Graves' hyperthyroidism and ophthalmopathy. TCRdb independently ran MiXCR on the multiplex PCR reads; one entry per CDR3 protein. The sample yields about 560,000 distinct CDR3 sequences, approximately 15% seen once. The source material was blood. The receptors stem from a woman aged 18-30 years with Graves' hyperthyroidism. Each CDR3 is given with its conserved first and last residue. Fields, in order: J gene, clone size, D gene, V gene, CDR3 protein, CDR3 DNA. A D gene is named only where the DNA matches it firmly. For some rows the clone size is stated as once, few or many, or as a class when expanded; others skip it.

>TRBJ2-1|-|-|TRBV12-3/TRBV12-4
CASNSGAQQFF
TGTGCCAGCAATTCGGGGGCACAGCAGTTCTTC
>TRBJ1-1|few|-|TRBV5-6
CASSEGGTNTEAFF
TGTGCCAGCAGTGAGGGGGGCACGAACACTGAAGCTTTCTTT
>TRBJ2-7|-|TRBD2|TRBV29-1
CSVEGELAGSSYEQYF
TGCAGCGTTGAAGGGGAACTAGCGGGGAGCTCCTACGAGCAGTACTTC
>TRBJ2-3|many|TRBD2|TRBV20-1
CSAREGTSGSAFTDTQYF
TGCAGTGCTAGAGAGGGGACTAGCGGGAGTGCTTTCACAGATACGCAGTATTTT
>TRBJ1-5|many|TRBD1|TRBV12-3/TRBV12-4
CASSFLGGSAYSSSNQPQHF
TGTGCCAGCAGTTTTTTAGGGGGCAGCGCCTATTCCTCGAGCAATCAGCCCCAGCATTTT
>TRBJ1-6|many|TRBD1|TRBV28
CASSTGQGNSPLHF
TGTGCCAGCAGCACCGGACAGGGTAATTCACCCCTCCACTTT
>TRBJ1-2|many|TRBD1|TRBV20-1
CSLPGTGTADYGYTF
TGCAGTCTACCCGGGACAGGGACCGCAGACTATGGCTACACCTTC
>TRBJ1-1|many|TRBD1|TRBV20-1
CSATDRDAEAFF
TGCAGTGCTACAGACAGGGACGCTGAAGCTTTCTTT
>TRBJ2-5|-|TRBD1|TRBV2
CASSGDSGETQYF
TGTGCCAGCAGCGGGGACAGTGGAGAGACCCAGTACTTC
>TRBJ2-1|many|-|TRBV7-2
CASSLGRGRNEQFF
TGTGCCAGCAGCTTAGGGAGGGGGCGGAATGAGCAGTTCTTC
>TRBJ2-4|-|TRBD2|TRBV19
CASGRAKNIQYF
TGTGCCAGCGGGAGGGCCAAAAACATTCAGTACTTC
>TRBJ2-7|many|-|TRBV3-1
CASSQVRGARYEQYF
TGTGCCAGCAGCCAAGTCAGGGGGGCGAGGTACGAGCAGTACTTC
>TRBJ2-1|-|-|TRBV29-1
CSVEAPLGYNEQFF
TGCAGCGTTGAAGCCCCCCTAGGATACAATGAGCAGTTCTTC